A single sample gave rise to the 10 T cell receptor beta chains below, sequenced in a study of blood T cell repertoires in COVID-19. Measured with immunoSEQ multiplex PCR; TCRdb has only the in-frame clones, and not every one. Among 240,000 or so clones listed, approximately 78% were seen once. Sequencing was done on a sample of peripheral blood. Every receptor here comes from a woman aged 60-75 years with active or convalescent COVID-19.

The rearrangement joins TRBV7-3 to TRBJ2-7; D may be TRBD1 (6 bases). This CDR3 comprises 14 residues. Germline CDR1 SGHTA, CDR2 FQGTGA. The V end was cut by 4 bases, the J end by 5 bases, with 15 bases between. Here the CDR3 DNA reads TGTGCCAGCAGCTGGTCCAGGGACACCAACGAGCAGTACTTC. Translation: CASSWSRDTNEQYF.

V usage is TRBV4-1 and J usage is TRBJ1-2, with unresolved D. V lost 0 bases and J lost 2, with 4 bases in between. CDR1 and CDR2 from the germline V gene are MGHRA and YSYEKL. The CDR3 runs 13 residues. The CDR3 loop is CASSQDLNYGYTF. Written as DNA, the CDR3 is TGCGCCAGCAGCCAAGATTTAAACTATGGCTACACCTTC.

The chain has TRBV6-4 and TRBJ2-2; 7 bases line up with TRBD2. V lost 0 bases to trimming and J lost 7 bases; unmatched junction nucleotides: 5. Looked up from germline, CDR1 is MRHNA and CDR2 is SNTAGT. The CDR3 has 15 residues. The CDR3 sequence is CASSDSTGGGGELFF. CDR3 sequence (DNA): TGTGCCAGCAGTGACTCGACGGGGGGTGGCGGGGAGCTGTTTTTT.

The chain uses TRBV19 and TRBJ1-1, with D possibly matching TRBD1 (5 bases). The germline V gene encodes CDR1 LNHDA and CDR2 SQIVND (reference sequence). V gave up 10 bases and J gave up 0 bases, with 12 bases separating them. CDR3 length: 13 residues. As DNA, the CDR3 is TGTGCCACTTCGGGACTGCTGAACACTGAAGCTTTCTTT. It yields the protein CATSGLLNTEAFF.

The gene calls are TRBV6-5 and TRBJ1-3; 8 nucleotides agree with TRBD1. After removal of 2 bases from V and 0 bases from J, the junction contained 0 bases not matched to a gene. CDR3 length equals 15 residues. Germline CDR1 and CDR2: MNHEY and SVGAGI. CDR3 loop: CASSYQGASGNTIYF. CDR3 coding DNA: TGTGCCAGCAGTTACCAGGGGGCCTCTGGAAACACCATATATTTT.

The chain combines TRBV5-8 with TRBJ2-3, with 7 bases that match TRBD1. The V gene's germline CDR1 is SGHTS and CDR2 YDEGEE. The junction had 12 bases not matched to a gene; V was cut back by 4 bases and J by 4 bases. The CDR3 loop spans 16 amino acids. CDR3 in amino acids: CASSQVRGRTSDTQYF. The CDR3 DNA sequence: TGTGCCAGCAGCCAGGTTAGGGGGCGAACTTCAGATACGCAGTATTTT.

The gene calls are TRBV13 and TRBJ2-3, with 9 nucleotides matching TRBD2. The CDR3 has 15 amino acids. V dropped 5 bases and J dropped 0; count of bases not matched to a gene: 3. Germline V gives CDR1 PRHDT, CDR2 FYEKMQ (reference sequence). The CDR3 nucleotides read TGTGCCAGCAGCACCCTAGCGGGGAGCACAGATACGCAGTATTTT. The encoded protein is CASSTLAGSTDTQYF. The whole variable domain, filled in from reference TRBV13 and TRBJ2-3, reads AAGVIQSPRHLIKEKRETATLKCYPIPRHDTVYWYQQGPGQDPQFLISFYEKMQSDKGSIPDRFSAQQFSDYHSELNMSSLELGDSALYFCASSTLAGSTDTQYFGPGTRLTVL.

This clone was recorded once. The CDR3 DNA sequence: TGTGCCAGCAGCCCCCTACAGGGGGATACTGAAGCTTTCTTT. Translated: CASSPLQGDTEAFF. The genes are TRBV7-9 and TRBJ1-1; 8 bases are a match to TRBD1. The CDR3 consists of 14 residues. Trimming took 5 bases from V and 5 from J; bases not matched to a gene: 7. Germline V gene data show CDR1 as SEHNR and CDR2 as FQNEAQ (reference sequence). Supplemented by reference TRBV7-9 and TRBJ1-1, the full variable domain reads DTGVSQNPRHKITKRGQNVTFRCDPISEHNRLYWYRQTLGQGPEFLTYFQNEAQLEKSRLLSDRFSAERPKGSFSTLEIQRTEQGDSAMYLCASSPLQGDTEAFFGQGTRLTVV.

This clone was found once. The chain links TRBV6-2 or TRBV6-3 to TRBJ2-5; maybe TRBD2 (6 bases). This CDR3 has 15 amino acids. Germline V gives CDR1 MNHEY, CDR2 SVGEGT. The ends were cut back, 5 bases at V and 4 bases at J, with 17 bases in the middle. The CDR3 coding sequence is TGTGCCAGCAGTCCGCCGGGACTCCGGGGAGAGACCCAGTACTTC. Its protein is CASSPPGLRGETQYF.

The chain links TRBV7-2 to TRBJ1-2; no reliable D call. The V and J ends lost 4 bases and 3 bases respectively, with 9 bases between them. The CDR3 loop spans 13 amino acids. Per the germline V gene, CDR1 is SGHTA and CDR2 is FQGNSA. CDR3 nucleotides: TGTGCCAGCAGCTCAACAGTGTACTATGGCTACACCTTC. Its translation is CASSSTVYYGYTF.